This T cell receptor beta chain was identified in a study of Tregs in tolerant kidney transplant recipients. Whole-study findings and limits: Changing PCR primers prevented nucleotide comparison between some patients' samples.

The CDR3 length is 16 residues. CDR1 is SGHTA, CDR2 FQGNSA, per germline. Trimming cost V 5 bases and J 2 bases; bases outside gene matches: 5. A note on this clone: Its specificity is unknown.

Thawed PBMCs were FACS-sorted into unstimulated CD4+CD25+CD127- regulatory T cells, CD4+CD25- non-regulatory cells, CD4 and CD8 cells. Using immunoSEQ multiplex PCR, the repertoire was profiled, and TCRdb retains in-frame clones only, with some absent. The repertoire holds more than 60,000 clones, with about 88% as singletons. The chain employs TRBV7-2 and TRBJ2-2, with 10 bases that match TRBD2. The sequence was collected from a human donor who received a combined kidney and bone marrow transplant. Sequencing used CD4+ T cells from blood, obtained before the transplant. CDR3 protein: CASSRTSGENTGELFF. CDR3 coding DNA: TGTGCCAGCAGCCGGACTAGCGGAGAAAACACCGGGGAGCTGTTTTTT. Supplemented by reference TRBV7-2 and TRBJ2-2, the full variable domain reads GAGVSQSPSNKVTEKGKDVELRCDPISGHTALYWYRQSLGQGLEFLIYFQGNSAPDKSGLPSDRFSAERTGGSVSTLTIQRTQQEDSAVYLCASSRTSGENTGELFFGEGSRLTVL.